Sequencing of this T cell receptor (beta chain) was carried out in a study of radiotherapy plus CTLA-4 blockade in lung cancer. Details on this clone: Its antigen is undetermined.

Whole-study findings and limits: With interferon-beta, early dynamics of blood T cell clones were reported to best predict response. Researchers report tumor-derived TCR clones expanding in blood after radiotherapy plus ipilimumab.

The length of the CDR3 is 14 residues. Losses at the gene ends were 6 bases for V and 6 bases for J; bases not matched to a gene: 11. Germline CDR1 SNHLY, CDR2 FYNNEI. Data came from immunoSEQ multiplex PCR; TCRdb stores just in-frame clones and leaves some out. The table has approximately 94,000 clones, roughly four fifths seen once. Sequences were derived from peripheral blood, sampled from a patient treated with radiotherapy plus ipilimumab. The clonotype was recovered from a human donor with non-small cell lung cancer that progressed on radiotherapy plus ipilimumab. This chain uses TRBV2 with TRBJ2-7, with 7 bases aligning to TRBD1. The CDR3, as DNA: TGTGCCAGCAGCAACAGGGGCGGGTATTCCGAGCAGTACTTC. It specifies CASSNRGGYSEQYF.